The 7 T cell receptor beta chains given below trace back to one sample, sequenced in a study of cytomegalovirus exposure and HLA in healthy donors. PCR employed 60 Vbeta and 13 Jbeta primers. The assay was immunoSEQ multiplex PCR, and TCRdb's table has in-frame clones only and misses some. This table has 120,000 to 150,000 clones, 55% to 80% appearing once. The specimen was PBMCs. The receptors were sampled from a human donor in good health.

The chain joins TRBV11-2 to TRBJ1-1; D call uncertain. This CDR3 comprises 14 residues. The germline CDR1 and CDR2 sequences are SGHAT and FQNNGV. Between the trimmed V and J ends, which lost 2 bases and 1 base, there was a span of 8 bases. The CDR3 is CASSLLAANTEAFF. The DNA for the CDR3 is TGTGCCAGCAGCTTACTAGCCGCGAACACTGAAGCTTTCTTT.

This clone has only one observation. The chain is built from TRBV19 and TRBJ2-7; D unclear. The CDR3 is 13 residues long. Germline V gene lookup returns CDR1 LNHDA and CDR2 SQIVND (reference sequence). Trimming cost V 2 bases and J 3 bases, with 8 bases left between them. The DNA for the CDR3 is TGTGCCAGTAGTATAACGTCCGGCTACGAGCAGTACTTC. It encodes CASSITSGYEQYF.

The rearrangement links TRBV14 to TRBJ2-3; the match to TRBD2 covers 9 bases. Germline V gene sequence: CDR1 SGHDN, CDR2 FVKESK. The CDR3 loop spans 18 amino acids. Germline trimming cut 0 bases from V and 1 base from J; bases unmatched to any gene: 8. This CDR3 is CASSQDLLGLAGTDTQYF. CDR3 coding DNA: TGTGCCAGCAGCCAAGATCTTTTGGGACTAGCAGGCACAGATACGCAGTATTTT.

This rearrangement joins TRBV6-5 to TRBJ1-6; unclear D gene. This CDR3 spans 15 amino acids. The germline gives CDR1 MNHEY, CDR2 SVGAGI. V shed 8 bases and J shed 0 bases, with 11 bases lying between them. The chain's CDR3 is CASGLKSSYNSPLHF. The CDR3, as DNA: TGTGCCAGCGGTCTCAAGAGCTCCTATAATTCACCCCTCCACTTT.

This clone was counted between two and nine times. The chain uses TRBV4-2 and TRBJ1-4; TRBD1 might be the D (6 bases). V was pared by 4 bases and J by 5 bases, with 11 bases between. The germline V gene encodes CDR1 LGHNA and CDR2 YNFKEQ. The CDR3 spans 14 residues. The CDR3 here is CASSPNRENEKLFF. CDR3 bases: TGTGCCAGCAGCCCCAACAGGGAAAATGAAAAACTGTTTTTT.

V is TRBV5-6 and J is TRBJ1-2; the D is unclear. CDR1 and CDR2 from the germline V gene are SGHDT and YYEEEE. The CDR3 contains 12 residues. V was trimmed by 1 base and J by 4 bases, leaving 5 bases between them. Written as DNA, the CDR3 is TGTGCCAGCAGCTTGACAAGCTATGGCTACACCTTC. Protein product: CASSLTSYGYTF.

For the CDR3, the DNA is TGTGCCAGCAGTTTATCTCAGGGAGGGACTGAAGCTTTCTTT. Protein: CASSLSQGGTEAFF. The chain uses TRBV28 and TRBJ1-1; TRBD1 is a possible D gene (5 bases). The germline V gene has CDR1 MDHEN and CDR2 SYDVKM. This CDR3 is built from 14 residues. V was clipped by 1 base and J by 5 bases, with 11 bases between them. The variable domain in full, completed from reference TRBV28 and TRBJ1-1, reads DVKVTQSSRYLVKRTGEKVFLECVQDMDHENMFWYRQDPGLGLRLIYFSYDVKMKEKGDIPEGYSVSREKKERFSLILESASTNQTSMYLCASSLSQGGTEAFFGQGTRLTVV.